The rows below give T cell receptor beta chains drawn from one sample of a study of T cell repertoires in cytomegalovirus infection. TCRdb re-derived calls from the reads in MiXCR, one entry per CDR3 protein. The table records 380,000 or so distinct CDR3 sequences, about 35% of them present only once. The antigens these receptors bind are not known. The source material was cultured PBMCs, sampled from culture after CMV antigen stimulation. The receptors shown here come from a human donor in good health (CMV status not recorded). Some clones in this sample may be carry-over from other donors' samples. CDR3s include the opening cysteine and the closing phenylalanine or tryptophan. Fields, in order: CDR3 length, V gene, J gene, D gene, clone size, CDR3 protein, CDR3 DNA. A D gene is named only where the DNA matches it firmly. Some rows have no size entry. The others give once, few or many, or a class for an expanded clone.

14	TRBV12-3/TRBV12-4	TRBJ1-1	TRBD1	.	CASSLARGDTEAFF	TGTGCCAGCAGTTTGGCCAGGGGGGACACTGAAGCTTTCTTT
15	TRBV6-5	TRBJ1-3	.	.	CASSYISTSGNTIYF	TGTGCCAGCAGTTATATATCAACGAGCGGAAACACCATATATTTT
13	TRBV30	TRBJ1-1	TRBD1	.	CAWSGQGAAEAFF	TGTGCCTGGAGTGGGCAGGGGGCCGCTGAAGCTTTCTTT
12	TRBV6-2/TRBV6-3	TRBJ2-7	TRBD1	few	CASSYPTGEQYF	TGTGCCAGCAGTTATCCGACAGGGGAGCAGTACTTC
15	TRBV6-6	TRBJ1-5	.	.	CASRRTADSNQPQHF	TGTGCCAGCAGGAGGACAGCGGATAGCAATCAGCCCCAGCATTTT
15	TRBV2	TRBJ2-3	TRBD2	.	CASALGTSGTDTQYF	TGTGCCAGCGCCCTCGGGACTAGCGGCACAGATACGCAGTATTTT
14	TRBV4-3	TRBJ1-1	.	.	CASSQGGRVAEAFF	TGCGCCAGCAGCCAAGGAGGCAGAGTCGCTGAAGCTTTCTTT
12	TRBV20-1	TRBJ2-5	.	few	CSARLNQETQYF	TGCAGTGCCAGACTGAACCAAGAGACCCAGTACTTC
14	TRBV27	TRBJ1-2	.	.	CASSPRLGGYGYTF	TGTGCCAGCAGTCCGCGACTGGGCGGCTATGGCTACACCTTC
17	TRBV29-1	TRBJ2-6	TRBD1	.	CSVEVRDRRSGANVLTF	TGCAGCGTTGAAGTAAGGGACAGGCGCTCTGGGGCCAACGTCCTGACTTTC
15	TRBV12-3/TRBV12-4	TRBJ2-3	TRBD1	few	CATEQGATVTDTQYF	TGTGCCACTGAACAGGGGGCGACGGTCACAGATACGCAGTATTTT
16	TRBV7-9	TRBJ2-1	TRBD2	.	CASSFAGLAPNNEQFF	TGTGCCAGCAGCTTTGCCGGACTAGCGCCAAACAATGAGCAGTTCTTC
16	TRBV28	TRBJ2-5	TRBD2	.	CASVRGLAASEETQYF	TGTGCCAGCGTAAGGGGTCTAGCGGCCTCGGAAGAGACCCAGTACTTC
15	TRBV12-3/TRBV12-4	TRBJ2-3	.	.	CASSLRDSGTDTQYF	TGTGCCAGCAGTTTAAGGGATAGCGGCACAGATACGCAGTATTTT
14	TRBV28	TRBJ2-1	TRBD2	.	CASSSGRASNEQFF	TGTGCCAGCAGTTCCGGGAGGGCCTCCAATGAGCAGTTCTTC
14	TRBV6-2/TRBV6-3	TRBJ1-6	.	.	CASRTTGLNSPLHF	TGTGCCAGCAGAACGACGGGGCTTAATTCACCCCTCCACTTT
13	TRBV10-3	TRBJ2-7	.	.	CAISEYGGNEQYF	TGTGCCATCAGTGAGTACGGGGGTAACGAGCAGTACTTC
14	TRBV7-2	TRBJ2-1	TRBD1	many	CASRSPGGYNEQFF	TGTGCCAGCAGATCTCCAGGGGGTTACAATGAGCAGTTCTTC
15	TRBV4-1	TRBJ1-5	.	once	CASSLLYRGSEPQHF	TGCGCCAGCAGCCTTTTATACCGGGGAAGCGAGCCCCAGCATTTT
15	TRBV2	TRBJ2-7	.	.	CASIHRDSPSYEQYF	TGTGCCAGCATTCACCGGGACTCCCCCTCCTACGAGCAGTACTTC
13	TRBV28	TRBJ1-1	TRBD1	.	CANIGTGDTEAFF	TGTGCCAACATAGGGACAGGCGACACTGAAGCTTTCTTT
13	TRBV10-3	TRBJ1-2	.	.	CASQASRDYGYTF	TGTGCCTCCCAGGCCTCCCGGGACTATGGCTACACCTTC
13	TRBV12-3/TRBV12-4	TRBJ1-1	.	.	CASRPTKNTEAFF	TGTGCCAGCAGACCAACAAAGAACACTGAAGCTTTCTTT
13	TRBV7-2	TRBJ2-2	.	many	CASRVGVTGELFF	TGTGCCAGCAGGGTGGGGGTCACCGGGGAGCTGTTTTTT
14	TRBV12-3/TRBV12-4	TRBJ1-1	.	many	CASSLGTLNTEAFF	TGTGCCAGCAGTTTAGGGACACTGAACACTGAAGCTTTCTTT
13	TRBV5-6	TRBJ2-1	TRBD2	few	CASKGLAGNEQFF	TGTGCCAGCAAGGGACTAGCGGGCAATGAGCAGTTCTTC
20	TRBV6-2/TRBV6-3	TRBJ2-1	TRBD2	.	CASSYPSGTSAIFSYNEQFF	TGTGCCAGCAGTTACCCTTCCGGGACTAGCGCCATTTTCTCCTACAATGAGCAGTTCTTC
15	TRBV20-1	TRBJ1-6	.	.	CSARETAGSSSPLHF	TGCAGTGCTAGAGAGACAGCGGGGAGTAGTTCACCCCTCCACTTT
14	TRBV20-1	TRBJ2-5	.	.	CSCVRDQAQETQYF	TGCAGCTGCGTCCGGGATCAGGCGCAAGAGACCCAGTACTTC
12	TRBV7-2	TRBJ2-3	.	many	CASSIGGDTQYF	TGTGCCAGCAGCATAGGGGGGGATACGCAGTATTTT
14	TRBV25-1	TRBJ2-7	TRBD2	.	CASSETSGMSEQYF	TGTGCCAGCAGTGAGACTAGCGGGATGTCCGAGCAGTACTTC
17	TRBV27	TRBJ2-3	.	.	CASSLSMGTLGTDTQYF	TGTGCCAGCAGTTTATCGATGGGGACTTTGGGCACAGATACGCAGTATTTT
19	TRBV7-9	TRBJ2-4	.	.	CASSAGEIRTVTPKNIQYF	TGTGCCAGCAGCGCCGGGGAGATTAGGACAGTGACTCCCAAAAACATTCAGTACTTC
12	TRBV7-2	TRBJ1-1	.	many	CASSTPWDEAFF	TGTGCCAGCAGCACCCCGTGGGATGAAGCTTTCTTT
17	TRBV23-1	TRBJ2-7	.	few	CASSQSGFCGEVYEQYF	TGCGCCAGCAGTCAATCGGGTTTTTGCGGGGAGGTGTACGAGCAGTACTTC
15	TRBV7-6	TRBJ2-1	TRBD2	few	CASSGGTSGFTEQFF	TGTGCCAGCAGCGGGGGGACTAGCGGGTTCACTGAGCAGTTCTTC
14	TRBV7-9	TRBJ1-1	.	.	CASSFAVGRTEAFF	TGTGCCAGCAGCTTCGCCGTGGGACGCACTGAAGCTTTCTTT
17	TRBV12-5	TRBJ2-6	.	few	CASGLTRRDSGANVLTF	TGTGCTAGTGGTTTAACCCGGCGGGACTCTGGGGCCAACGTCCTGACTTTC
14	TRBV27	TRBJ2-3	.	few	CASSFVTATDTQYF	TGTGCCAGCAGTTTTGTGACGGCCACAGATACGCAGTATTTT
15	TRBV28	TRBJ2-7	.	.	CASSFARLGSYEQYF	TGTGCCAGCAGTTTCGCCCGCCTGGGGTCCTACGAGCAGTACTTC
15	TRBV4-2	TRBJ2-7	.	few	CASSQGGRPNYEQYF	TGTGCCAGCAGCCAAGGTGGCAGGCCGAACTACGAGCAGTACTTC
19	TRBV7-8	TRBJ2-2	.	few	CASSSTYWTEGGYTGELFF	TGTGCCAGCAGCTCGACCTATTGGACAGAAGGGGGTTACACCGGGGAGCTGTTTTTT
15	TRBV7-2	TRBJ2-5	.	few	CASSLGMGRGETQYF	TGTGCCAGCAGCTTAGGAATGGGACGCGGAGAGACCCAGTACTTC
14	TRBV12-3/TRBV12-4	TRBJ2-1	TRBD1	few	CASTVITGAGEQFF	TGTGCCAGCACCGTAATCACAGGGGCTGGTGAGCAGTTCTTC
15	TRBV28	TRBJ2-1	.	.	CASSLGGTTGNEQFF	TGTGCCAGCAGTTTAGGGGGGACCACGGGTAATGAGCAGTTCTTC
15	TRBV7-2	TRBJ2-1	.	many	CASRASEQRWNEQFF	TGTGCCAGCAGGGCTAGCGAGCAGAGGTGGAATGAGCAGTTCTTC
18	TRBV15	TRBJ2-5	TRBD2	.	CATSRDATLAGGGETQYF	TGTGCCACCAGCAGAGATGCAACTCTAGCGGGAGGGGGGGAGACCCAGTACTTC
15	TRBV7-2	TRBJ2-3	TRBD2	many	CASKPGLAVRDTQYF	TGTGCCAGCAAACCGGGACTAGCGGTGCGAGATACGCAGTATTTT